Ten or more counts support the clone carrying this T cell receptor (beta chain). No antigen is known for it. The data stem from a study of T cells after yellow fever vaccination. Overall study findings and caveats: Peaking faster, on day 5 versus 15, the secondary response was nonetheless weaker. Reappearance after the booster was observed for most primary-vaccination clones (96% CD4, over 70% CD8).

It was through 5'RACE template switching that TCR cDNA was made, with a universal primer site and UMIs added. TCRdb analysed the 5' RACE reads with MiXCR anew, one entry per CDR3 protein. The table shows a few hundred thousand distinct CDR3 sequences, with approximately 18% occurring only once. This TCR came from a man aged 18 to 30 who received the YFV17D yellow fever vaccine. Here the sequenced sample was PBMCs, taken before the yellow fever booster vaccination.

CDR3 sequence reads: CSATRDRNQPQHF. The CDR3 DNA reads as TGCAGTGCTACCCGGGACAGGAATCAGCCCCAGCATTTT. The rearrangement joins TRBV20-1 to TRBJ1-5, with TRBD1 identical over 8 bases. The V and J ends lost 4 bases and 4 bases, in that order; junction bases with no gene match: 3. CDR1 DFQATT and CDR2 SNEGSKA come from the germline V gene (reference sequence). The CDR3 is 13 residues long.